This TCR beta chain was documented in a study of T cells after yellow fever vaccination. MiXCR, applied by TCRdb to the 5' RACE reads, yields one record per CDR3 protein. Here the sample spans 230,000 or so distinct CDR3 sequences, 6% to 8% being singletons. The germline CDR1 and CDR2 sequences are LGHDT and YNNKEL (reference sequence). This CDR3 comprises 15 residues. Study observations and caveats: The study found a weaker secondary response that peaked faster, day 5 versus 15.

A note on this clonotype: What it binds is not known. Sequence at one end of the junction differs from germline and may be a read error.

The TCR originated in a man aged 30-40 years who received the YFV17D yellow fever vaccine. The source was CD4+ T cells sorted from PBMCs, collected on the day of the yellow fever booster vaccination. The chain carries TRBV3-1 and TRBJ1-2; 8 nucleotides line up with TRBD1. The CDR3 region is CASCQDWQGAYGYTF. Written as DNA, the CDR3 is TGTGCCAGCTGCCAAGATTGGCAGGGGGCGTATGGCTACACCTTC.